This TCR beta chain originates from a study of T cell responses to AZD1222 COVID-19 vaccine. The junction had 10 bases not matched to a gene; V was cut back by 3 bases and J by 5 bases. The CDR3 covers 17 residues. Germline values: CDR1 SGDLS, CDR2 YYNGEE. As concerns this clone: As yet, its antigen is unknown.

Data came from immunoSEQ multiplex PCR; TCRdb stores just in-frame clones and leaves some out. Of roughly 70,000 clones in the sample, 80% to 95% are singletons; the top ten hold approximately 6.3%. Study results and limitations: Baseline seropositivity occurred in only 5 or 6 AZD1222 recipients.

The source of this sequence is an adult who received the MenACWY meningococcal vaccine as a control. The chain employs TRBV9 and TRBJ2-2; 10 bases are shared with TRBD2. The specimen comprised peripheral blood, sampled 28 days after the second dose of the MenACWY control vaccine. The CDR3 is CASSGQSGRAWTGELFF. The CDR3 DNA is TGTGCCAGCAGCGGCCAGAGCGGGAGGGCCTGGACCGGGGAGCTGTTTTTT.